This T cell receptor beta chain was found in a study of T cell responses to AZD1222 COVID-19 vaccine (dated by TCRdb to the early 2020s). For context, the study as a whole: TCR sequencing covered approximately 230 trial participants: 200 to 210 given two doses of AZD1222 and around 25 given two doses of MenACWY control vaccine. Trial participants were enrolled into age subgroups of 18-55, 56-69 and 70-plus years, which contained about 150, 27 and 61 TCR-sequenced participants, respectively.

The full study reports these points: Conclusions about previously exposed vaccinees are limited, since just 6 or 7 AZD1222 recipients were seropositive for SARS-CoV-2 at baseline. Vaccine-associated CD4 TCRs spanned the whole spike protein, with dominant responses in regions 160-218 and 743-854. Most participants were white British and females outnumbered males, and the authors suggested that clonal diversity may have been underestimated. Because no samples from the day 14 peak response were available, repertoires could be characterized only after the peak T cell response. Epitopes outside the regions mutated in the B.1.351 and B.1.1.7 variants were reportedly recognized by nearly half of the unique spike-specific TCRs. After two AZD1222 doses, spike-specific TCR breadth and depth were significantly higher than at day 0 and than in MenACWY recipients. In the small 56-69-year group, the increase in depth fell short of significance, most likely because of low power.

V and J are truncated by 6 bases and 4 bases respectively, leaving an intervening sequence of 10 bases. The CDR3 goes from the cysteine to the phenylalanine over 12 residues. Only the CDR3 DNA is retained, 36 bases long and in frame from the first base. CDR1 LGHDT and CDR2 YNNKEL are derived from the germline V gene (reference sequence). In regard to this clone: No cognate antigen has been identified for it. Per-nucleotide qualities are absent, and no much larger clonotype sits a single base away.

Sample time point, as interpreted from the label and publication: baseline before first vaccination. The treatment or condition label on this specimen signifies: meningococcal conjugate vaccine given as trial control. Vaccinee samples came from UK trials COV001 and COV002, including a single-blind randomized controlled phase 2/3 trial of AZD1222 (ChAdOx1 nCoV-19) in healthy adults. For TCRbeta chain sequencing, PBMC samples from trial participants were taken at day 0 and at day 28 after the second dose. The CDR3 regions of human TCRbeta chains were analyzed by immunosequencing. Regarding the original processing steps: TCRs in the repertoires were matched against a reference library of SARS-CoV-2-specific TCRs that had been generated with the MIRA antigen-specificity platform. Breadth was defined as the fraction of unique TCRs that were SARS-CoV-2-associated, and depth was defined as the fraction of total T cells that were SARS-CoV-2-associated. Using the MIRA data, every spike-specific TCR was mapped to the spike region that the TCR reacted to and assigned to either a CD4 or a CD8 class. Log10-transformed breadth and depth values were compared by one-way ANOVA with Sidak's multiple comparisons tests. TCRdb obtained this table from immuneACCESS and retained in-frame rearrangements with V and J assigned. These tables miss some clones; where compared with another copy, unresolved V genes account for less than half of the shortfall, and the remainder is unexplained. That table furnishes V, J and clone size, whereas the DNA furnished D and trimming. For this sample the table gives around 120,000 clones, of which around 89% were detected only once. The ten largest clones take up around 10% of the sample.

This specimen was peripheral blood, taken on day 0 of MenACWY control vaccination. The source is an adult in good health. Recombination linked TRBV3-1 (or the pseudogene TRBV3-2) to TRBJ2-7, with the D gene not clear enough to name. In nucleotide form, the sequence is TGTGCCAGCAGTCAAAGAACGTACGAGCAGTACTTC. Translated, it gives CASSQRTYEQYF.